This T cell receptor beta chain was captured in a study of T cell clonotyping in hematopoietic cell transplantation. About this clone: Antigen unknown.

Libraries were prepared by immunoSEQ multiplex PCR; TCRdb keeps only in-frame clonotypes and omits some of them. The table shows fewer than 40,000 clones, with over 75% occurring only once. Study-wide results and limits: Broader posttransplant TCR repertoire diversity was predicted by graft donor and pretransplant recipient Inverse Simpson Index values. Pathologically expanded recipient clonotypes increased progressively from day 30 to day 180 as diversity fell. CD4 and CD8 repertoire contributions could not be separated without sorting. At the given depth, recipient repertoires were over 95% de novo clonotypes.

Trimming took 6 bases from V and 2 from J, leaving 14 bases between them. Per the germline V gene, CDR1 is SGHRS and CDR2 is YFSETQ. This CDR3 has 14 residues. The clonotype comes from a woman aged 40-49 years in good health. Some clones in this sample may be carry-over from other donors' samples. The sequencing input was peripheral blood mononuclear cells. V usage is TRBV5-1 and J usage is TRBJ1-2; D gene ambiguous. In DNA form, the CDR3 reads TGCGCCAGCACCCCCCCGGAAGGGAACTATGGCTACACCTTC. This gives the protein CASTPPEGNYGYTF.